This T cell receptor beta chain originates from a study of blood T cell repertoires in COVID-19. There are 17 residues in the CDR3. Trimming removed 6 bases from V and 4 bases from J, with 24 bases in between. Germline CDR1 and CDR2: WSHSY and SAAADI. How the authors handled the data: It was from reference gene primer amplification that nucleated cell counts were estimated. Sequencing used immunoSEQ multiplex PCR; TCRdb keeps in-frame clones, though not all of them. The DNA was the basis for D and trimming; V, J and clone size are from that table. The table lists about 310,000 clones, about nine tenths of them singletons.

The source material was PBMCs or T cells enriched from blood (not recorded which). The receptor was derived from a woman aged 18-29 years who had recovered from COVID-19. The V gene is TRBV10-2, the J gene TRBJ1-2, with D possibly TRBD1 on 5 matching bases. CDR3 coding DNA: TGCGCCAGCAGCGATATACGGACGGCTCAGGGCTTCTATGGCTACACCTTC. Residues: CASSDIRTAQGFYGYTF.